Many counts were recorded for the clone carrying this T cell receptor (beta chain). Its antigen is not identified. V was cut by 3 bases and J by 3 bases, with 11 bases left in between. Germline V gives CDR1 SGHTA, CDR2 FQGNSA. This CDR3 comprises 15 residues. The data stem from a study of CD8 T cells in ankylosing spondylitis. Study conclusions and caveats: From matched ankylosing spondylitis synovial fluid, disease-linked clones were reportedly recovered at significantly enriched levels.

TCRdb redid the calling of the 5' RACE reads with MiXCR, one entry per CDR3 protein. The sample includes about 150,000 distinct CDR3 sequences, over 9.5% of them seen just once. The clonotype comes from a female donor with ankylosing spondylitis or in good health (not recorded which). The V call is TRBV7-2, the J call TRBJ1-4, with TRBD1 as a possible D gene (5 bases). The sequencing input was blood, either unsorted or a sorted T cell fraction (not recorded which). The CDR3 spells CASSFQGGPNEKLFF. DNA of the CDR3: TGTGCCAGCAGCTTTCAGGGAGGGCCTAATGAAAAACTGTTTTTT.